The T cell receptor beta chain under discussion was sequenced for a study of cytomegalovirus exposure and HLA in healthy donors. J was trimmed by 7 bases and V by 2 bases; bases with no gene match: 7. The germline CDR1 and CDR2 sequences are MNHNS and SASEGT. The CDR3 extends over 15 amino acids. This clone has only one observation. What it binds is unknown. Findings and limits, study-wide: Analyzed later, association rates of TCRs varied across HLA loci, with DRB1 most and HLA-C fewest. Presence/absence analyses rested on an assumption that sequencing depth was roughly uniform across donors.

PCR used 60 Vbeta primers and 13 Jbeta primers. Using immunoSEQ multiplex PCR, the repertoire was profiled, and TCRdb retains in-frame clones only, with some absent. Among about 140,000 clones listed, around 80% were seen once. The sequencing sample was made of PBMCs. The TCR was taken from a man over 45 in good health and CMV-seronegative. The V gene is TRBV6-1, the J gene TRBJ2-1; 8 positions match TRBD2. The CDR3 region is CASSERAGGFNEQFF. The CDR3 DNA reads as TGTGCCAGCAGTGAACGGGCGGGAGGCTTTAATGAGCAGTTCTTC.